This record covers a single T cell receptor (beta chain). Its antigen remains unidentified. Base qualities are not provided; no much larger clone lies one nucleotide away. Each PCR received spiked-in synthetic TCR analog templates so that absolute template abundance could be estimated from read counts. TCRbeta CDR3 regions were amplified from genomic DNA with bias-controlled V and J gene primers using the immunoSEQ assay. Sequencing of rearranged TCRbeta segments was done at approximately 20X coverage. In the original analysis: Clustering was used to correct sequencing errors, and CDR3s were annotated against IMGT to assign V, D and J genes. Out-of-frame and stop-codon sequences were excluded, and only productive TCRbeta rearrangements were used in downstream analyses. Clonality was calculated as one minus the Shannon entropy normalized by the log of the number of unique productive sequences. Clones differing between time points or between blood and tumor were identified using Fisher's exact test with Benjamini-Hochberg correction, with an adjusted p below 0.01 applied as the threshold. In its TCRdb copy, this immuneACCESS table keeps in-frame sequences only and misses some clones. Where compared with another copy, unresolved V genes explain less than half of these, and the others have no known cause. V, J and clone size are taken as reported in that table, and D and trimming were inferred from the DNA itself. The sample profile shows 70,000 to 75,000 clones; 65% to 85% of them were found once. Roughly 9.2% of the sample rests with the top ten.

This record comes from a study of PD-L1 blockade in urothelial cancer (dated by TCRdb to the late 2010s). Context from the whole study: Every patient began therapy at some point between 2013 and 2015 and was given atezolizumab 1,200 mg intravenously every 3 weeks. About nine tenths of the roughly 29 patients were identified as males with urothelial cancer of bladder origin, and a prior smoking history was reported by 18 of 29 patients. An ECOG performance status of 0 or 1 was recorded for the patients, and 0 to 3 prior chemotherapy regimens had been received by the patients. Blood samples were analyzed at 3 weeks after treatment start (second dose) and at 6 weeks after treatment start. Blood samples gave a median of about 150,000 T cells and approximately 81,000 unique TCRs, with a median clonality of 0.080. The study was an exploratory multi-omic analysis of somatic, immune and clinical correlates of response to PD-L1 blockade with atezolizumab in urothelial cancer. Pretreatment tumor samples, along with matched peripheral blood serially collected before and after atezolizumab treatment, were subjected to TCR sequencing. Durable clinical benefit was defined as progression-free survival longer than 6 months, and TCR features were also tested against progression-free and overall survival. In the same patients, pretreatment tumors underwent whole exome sequencing and RNA sequencing in addition to TCR sequencing. Durable clinical benefit was achieved by nine patients but not by the remaining 20. Pretreatment blood TCR-seq was available for 30 or so patients, at least one posttreatment blood collection was obtained for around 24 patients, and tumor TCR-seq was available for around 24 patients. Overall study outcomes, separate from this receptor: At 3 weeks after the start of treatment, tumor-associated TCR clones in peripheral blood had expanded more in patients with durable benefit (n ≈ 24, p = 0.022). A pretreatment peripheral blood TCR clonality below the median was linked to improved progression-free and overall survival. Because the sample size was small (n ≈ 27) and many exploratory analyses were performed, the results are intended to be hypothesis-generating.

The time point label here, explained by the study, means: pretreatment peripheral blood. The cohort comprised around 30 patients with locally advanced or metastatic urothelial carcinoma treated at Memorial Sloan Kettering on a trial protocol. Peripheral blood mononuclear cells were collected pretreatment and during treatment, with between 1 and 8 total time points obtained per patient. The Qiagen DNeasy Blood extraction kit was used to purify genomic DNA from total PBMCs and tumor samples. PBMCs were collected pretreatment and during treatment, and were isolated and stored as previously described. V and J are truncated by 8 bases and 6 bases respectively, leaving an intervening sequence of 24 bases. The CDR3 covers 16 residues, taking in both the cysteine and the phenylalanine. Here the CDR3 DNA is all that survives: 48 bases in frame from base 1. From a lookup of the germline V gene, CDR1 and CDR2 are SNHLY and FYNNEI.

The sample here was PBMCs, taken around atezolizumab (anti-PD-L1) treatment. The source of this sequence is a woman between 65 and 79 years old with urothelial cancer. The chain links TRBV2 with TRBJ2-3; the D gene is possibly TRBD2, with 6 bases matching. The CDR3 protein sequence reads: CASQSRRGASADTQYF. The DNA sequence reads TGTGCCAGCCAATCCCGGCGGGGAGCGTCGGCGGATACGCAGTATTTT.